This is a list of T cell receptor beta chains from one sample in a study of blood T cell repertoires in COVID-19. Libraries were prepared by immunoSEQ multiplex PCR; TCRdb keeps only in-frame clonotypes and omits some of them. The sample has about 130,000 clones, 84% seen once. Sequenced input: peripheral blood. The receptors derive from a woman in her sixties with acute or convalescent COVID-19. Both conserved end residues are part of each CDR3. The D gene is left open where the match is weak. Clone size is stated in some rows and not others, as once, few, many or a class when expanded.

size: .; J: TRBJ1-2; D: TRBD1; V: TRBV10-3; CDR3: CANSSGDRDRGYTF; DNA: TGTGCCAACTCATCCGGGGACAGGGACCGCGGCTACACCTTC
size: once; J: TRBJ2-3; D: .; V: TRBV11-2; CDR3: CASSSRAGISTDTQYF; DNA: TGTGCCAGCAGCTCAAGGGCGGGGATCTCCACAGATACGCAGTATTTT
size: once; J: TRBJ2-2; D: .; V: TRBV5-1; CDR3: CASSLYPGSGNTGELFF; DNA: TGCGCCAGCAGCTTGTATCCGGGATCGGGGAACACCGGGGAGCTGTTTTTT
size: .; J: TRBJ1-6; D: .; V: TRBV9; CDR3: CASSAGAGADSPLHF; DNA: TGTGCCAGCAGCGCGGGGGCGGGGGCCGATTCACCCCTCCACTTT
size: .; J: TRBJ1-2; D: .; V: TRBV5-7; CDR3: CASSERVWYGYTF; DNA: TGTGCCAGCAGCGAGAGGGTATGGTATGGCTACACCTTC
size: .; J: TRBJ1-1; D: .; V: TRBV30; CDR3: CAWSPGGTEAFF; DNA: TGTGCCTGGAGTCCCGGGGGGACTGAAGCTTTCTTT
size: .; J: TRBJ1-2; D: TRBD1; V: TRBV29-1; CDR3: CSVVGETGWTNYGYTF; DNA: TGCAGCGTCGTTGGGGAGACAGGGTGGACTAACTATGGCTACACCTTC
size: .; J: TRBJ1-2; D: .; V: TRBV28; CDR3: CASSLDIGGYTF; DNA: TGTGCCAGCAGTTTGGACATAGGGGGCTACACCTTC
size: .; J: TRBJ1-4; D: .; V: TRBV12-3/TRBV12-4; CDR3: CASRTGNEKLFF; DNA: TGTGCCAGCAGGACAGGCAATGAAAAACTGTTTTTT
size: .; J: TRBJ2-7; D: TRBD1; V: TRBV5-1; CDR3: CASSQGQGDYEQYF; DNA: TGCGCCAGCAGCCAGGGACAGGGGGACTACGAGCAGTACTTC
size: .; J: TRBJ2-3; D: TRBD2; V: TRBV13; CDR3: CASSSEGLPTDTQYF; DNA: TGTGCCAGCAGCTCCGAGGGACTACCCACAGATACGCAGTATTTT
size: .; J: TRBJ2-5; D: .; V: TRBV19; CDR3: CASSGGTINQETQYF; DNA: TGTGCCAGTAGCGGGGGGACAATCAATCAAGAGACCCAGTACTTC
size: .; J: TRBJ1-1; D: .; V: TRBV28; CDR3: CASSLGGTMNTEAFF; DNA: TGTGCCAGCAGTTTAGGGGGGACCATGAACACTGAAGCTTTCTTT
size: .; J: TRBJ2-7; D: TRBD1; V: TRBV19; CDR3: CASSIGQGSSYEQYF; DNA: TGTGCCAGTAGTATCGGACAGGGGAGCTCCTACGAGCAGTACTTC
size: .; J: TRBJ2-2; D: .; V: TRBV29-1; CDR3: CSVRKSGNTGELFF; DNA: TGCAGCGTTCGAAAAAGCGGGAACACCGGGGAGCTGTTTTTT
size: .; J: TRBJ1-1; D: TRBD1; V: TRBV6-6; CDR3: CASKLTGREAFF; DNA: TGTGCCAGCAAGCTGACAGGGAGGGAAGCTTTCTTT
size: .; J: TRBJ1-1; D: .; V: TRBV3-1/TRBV3-2; CDR3: CASSQGAEAFF; DNA: TGTGCCAGCAGCCAAGGCGCTGAAGCTTTCTTT
size: .; J: TRBJ1-5; D: .; V: TRBV30; CDR3: CAWSEVGGTQHF; DNA: TGTGCCTGGAGCGAGGTCGGGGGGACCCAGCATTTT
size: few; J: TRBJ1-3; D: .; V: TRBV15; CDR3: CATSRDGTGLGNTIYF; DNA: TGTGCCACCAGCAGAGATGGTACAGGGTTGGGAAACACCATATATTTT
size: .; J: TRBJ1-2; D: TRBD1; V: TRBV5-4; CDR3: CASSLAGGGSGYTF; DNA: TGTGCCAGCAGCTTGGCAGGGGGAGGCTCTGGCTACACCTTC
size: .; J: TRBJ2-5; D: TRBD2; V: TRBV6-5; CDR3: CASSYGGGLQETQYF; DNA: TGTGCCAGCAGTTACGGCGGGGGGCTCCAAGAGACCCAGTACTTC
size: .; J: TRBJ2-7; D: TRBD1; V: TRBV6-5; CDR3: CASTLPGPTGDEQYF; DNA: TGTGCCAGTACCTTACCGGGACCTACAGGGGACGAGCAGTACTTC
size: .; J: TRBJ1-1; D: .; V: TRBV7-9; CDR3: CASSLEGGTEAFF; DNA: TGTGCCAGCAGCTTAGAAGGCGGCACTGAAGCTTTCTTT
size: few; J: TRBJ1-6; D: TRBD1; V: TRBV7-2; CDR3: CASSFDRGYSPLHF; DNA: TGTGCCAGCAGCTTTGACAGGGGGTATTCACCCCTCCACTTT
size: .; J: TRBJ2-3; D: TRBD2; V: TRBV5-1; CDR3: CASSPGTTSTDTQYF; DNA: TGCGCCAGCAGCCCCGGGACTACTAGCACAGATACGCAGTATTTT
size: .; J: TRBJ2-1; D: .; V: TRBV6-4; CDR3: CASSEAGTSYNEQFF; DNA: TGTGCCAGCAGTGAGGCGGGGACTTCCTACAATGAGCAGTTCTTC
size: once; J: TRBJ1-1; D: .; V: TRBV24-1; CDR3: CATSDSRSRAFF; DNA: TGTGCCACCAGTGATTCCCGCTCTAGAGCTTTCTTT
size: .; J: TRBJ1-5; D: .; V: TRBV10-2; CDR3: CASSFGDNQPQHF; DNA: TGCGCCAGCAGTTTCGGGGACAATCAGCCCCAGCATTTT